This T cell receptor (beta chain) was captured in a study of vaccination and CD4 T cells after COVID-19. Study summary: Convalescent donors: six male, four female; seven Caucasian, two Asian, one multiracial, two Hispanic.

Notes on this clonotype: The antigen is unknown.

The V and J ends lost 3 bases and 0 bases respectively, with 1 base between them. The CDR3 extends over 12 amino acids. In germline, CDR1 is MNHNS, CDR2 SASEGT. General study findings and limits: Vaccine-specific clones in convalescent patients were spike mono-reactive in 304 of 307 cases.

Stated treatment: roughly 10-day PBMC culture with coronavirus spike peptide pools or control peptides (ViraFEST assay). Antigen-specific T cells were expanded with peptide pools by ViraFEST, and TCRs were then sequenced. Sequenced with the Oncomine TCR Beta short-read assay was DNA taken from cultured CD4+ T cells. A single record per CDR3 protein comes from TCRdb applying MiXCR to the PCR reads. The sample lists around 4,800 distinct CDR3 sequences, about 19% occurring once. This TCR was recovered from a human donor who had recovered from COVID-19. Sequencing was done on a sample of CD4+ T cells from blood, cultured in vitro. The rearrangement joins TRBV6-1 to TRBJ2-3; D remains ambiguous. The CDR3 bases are TGTGCCAGCAGTGACAGCACAGATACGCAGTATTTT. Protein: CASSDSTDTQYF.